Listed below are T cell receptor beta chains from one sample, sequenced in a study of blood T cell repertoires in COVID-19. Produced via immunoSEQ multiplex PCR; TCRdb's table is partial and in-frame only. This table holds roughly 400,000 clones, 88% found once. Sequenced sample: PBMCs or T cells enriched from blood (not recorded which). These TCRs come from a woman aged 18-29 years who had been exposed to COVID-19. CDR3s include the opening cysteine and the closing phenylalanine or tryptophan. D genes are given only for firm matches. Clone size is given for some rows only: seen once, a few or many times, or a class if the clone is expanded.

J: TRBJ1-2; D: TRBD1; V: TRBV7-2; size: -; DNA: TGTGCCAGCAGCTTAGACGGGACAGGGGCTGGCTACACCTTC; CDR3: CASSLDGTGAGYTF
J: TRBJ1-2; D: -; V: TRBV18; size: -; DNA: TGTGCCAGCTCACCCCCTATCCAGACAGGCCTCCGTGGCTACACCTTC; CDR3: CASSPPIQTGLRGYTF
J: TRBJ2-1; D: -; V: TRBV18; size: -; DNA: TGTGCCAGCCGACCAGCAGCGTCGATAAGTAGGAATGAGCAGTTCTTC; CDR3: CASRPAASISRNEQFF
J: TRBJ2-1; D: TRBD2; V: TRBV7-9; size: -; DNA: TGTGCCAGCAGCACTCGACTAGCGGGAACCTACAATGAGCAGTTCTTC; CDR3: CASSTRLAGTYNEQFF
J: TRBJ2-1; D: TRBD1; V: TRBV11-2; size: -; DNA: TGTGCCAGCAGACGACAGGGGTTCTCCTACAATGAGCAGTTCTTC; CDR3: CASRRQGFSYNEQFF
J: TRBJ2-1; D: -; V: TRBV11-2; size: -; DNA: TGTGCCAGCAGCCCAGGGGGGAATGAGCAGTTCTTC; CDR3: CASSPGGNEQFF
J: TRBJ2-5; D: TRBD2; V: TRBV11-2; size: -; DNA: TGTGCCAGCAGCTTAAATGGCGGGAGAGGGAAGCGAGAGACCCAGTACTTC; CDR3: CASSLNGGRGKRETQYF
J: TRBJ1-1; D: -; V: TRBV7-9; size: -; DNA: TGTGCCAGCAGCCCCCCGGGGGTTGTCACTGAAGCTTTCTTT; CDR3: CASSPPGVVTEAFF
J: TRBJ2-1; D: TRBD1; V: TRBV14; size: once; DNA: TGTGCCAGCAGCCAGGGACAGGGCTTAGACAATGAGCAGTTCTTC; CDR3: CASSQGQGLDNEQFF
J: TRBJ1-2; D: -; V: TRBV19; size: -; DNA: TGTGCCAGTAGTGCGACGGGAGCTAACTATGGCTACACCTTC; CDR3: CASSATGANYGYTF
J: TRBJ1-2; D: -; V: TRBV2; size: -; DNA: TGTGCCAGCAGTGAACACAGGGCGGCTGGTGGCTACACCTTC; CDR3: CASSEHRAAGGYTF
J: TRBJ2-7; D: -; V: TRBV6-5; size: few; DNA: TGTGCCAGCGCGCTAGTCTCCTACGAGCAGTACTTC; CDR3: CASALVSYEQYF
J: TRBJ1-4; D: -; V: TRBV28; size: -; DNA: TGTGCCAGCAGTTCCTTCGGGACATTGGGCGGTAATGAAAAACTGTTTTTT; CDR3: CASSSFGTLGGNEKLFF
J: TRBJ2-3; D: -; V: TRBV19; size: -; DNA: TGTGCCAGTAGTATGGTTACAGGGTTGACAGATACGCAGTATTTT; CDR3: CASSMVTGLTDTQYF
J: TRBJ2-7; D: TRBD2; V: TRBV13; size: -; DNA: TGTGCCAGCAGCTTATTGGGGGCTAGCGGGACCTACGAGCAGTACTTC; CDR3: CASSLLGASGTYEQYF
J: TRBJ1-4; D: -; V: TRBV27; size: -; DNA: TGTGCCAGCAAATCTCAGGGGTGGGTTGAAAAACTGTTTTTT; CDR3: CASKSQGWVEKLFF
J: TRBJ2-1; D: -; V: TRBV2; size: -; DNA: TGTGCCAGCAGTAACCAGCCGTGGACAAGCTCCTACAATGAGCAGTTCTTC; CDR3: CASSNQPWTSSYNEQFF
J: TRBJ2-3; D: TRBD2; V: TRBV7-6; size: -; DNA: TGTGCCAGCAGCTTAACTAGCGGACCCACAGATACGCAGTATTTT; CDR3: CASSLTSGPTDTQYF
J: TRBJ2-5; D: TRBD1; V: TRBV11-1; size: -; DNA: TGTGCCAGCAACCACAGGGGGCTTGTTGAGACCCAGTACTTC; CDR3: CASNHRGLVETQYF
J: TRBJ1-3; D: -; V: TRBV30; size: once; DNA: TGTGCCTGGAGCCTAAACTTCAGGGTTTCTGGAAACACCATATATTTT; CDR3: CAWSLNFRVSGNTIYF
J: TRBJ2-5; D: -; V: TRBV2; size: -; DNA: TGTGCCAGCAGTAAGGACAGAGAAGAGACCCAGTACTTC; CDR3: CASSKDREETQYF
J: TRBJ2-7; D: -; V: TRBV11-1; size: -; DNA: TGTGCCAGCAGCTTAGACAGCTCCTACGAGCAGTACTTC; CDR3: CASSLDSSYEQYF
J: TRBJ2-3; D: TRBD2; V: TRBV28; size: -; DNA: TGTGCCAGCAGTTTATTGGCGGGAGGTTCCACAGATACGCAGTATTTT; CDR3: CASSLLAGGSTDTQYF
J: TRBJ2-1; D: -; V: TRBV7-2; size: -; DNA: TGTGCCAGCAGCTTACAAGGCGCGGGGCACAACAATGAGCAGTTCTTC; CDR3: CASSLQGAGHNNEQFF
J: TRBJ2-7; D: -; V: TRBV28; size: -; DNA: TGTGCCAGCAGTTTAGCAGGGAACGAGCAGTACTTC; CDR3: CASSLAGNEQYF
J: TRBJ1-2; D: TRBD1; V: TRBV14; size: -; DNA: TGTGCCAGCAGGTCGGCAGGGGGCGCGGGGGGCTACACCTTC; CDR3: CASRSAGGAGGYTF
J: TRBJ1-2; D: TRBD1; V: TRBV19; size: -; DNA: TGTGCCAGTAGTATAGGTTATACAGGGGGCGCTTCGGCTAACTATGGCTACACCTTC; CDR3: CASSIGYTGGASANYGYTF
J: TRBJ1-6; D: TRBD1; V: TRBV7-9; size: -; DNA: TGTGCCAGCAGCCGGCCCATGGGGGACAGCAAATCCTATAATTCACCCCTCCACTTT; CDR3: CASSRPMGDSKSYNSPLHF